In this sample, the clone carrying this T cell receptor beta chain turned up many times. Its antigen is currently unknown. The data derive from a study of neurological immune-mediated disorders. Broader study findings: The absence of any CDR3 amino acid sequence shared by expanded clones across subjects suggests that repertoires were private in all groups.

5'RACE with 10-nucleotide random UMIs generated the cDNA. The yield of each sequencing run was over 170 million TCR-beta sequences from 15-18 subjects. From the 5' RACE reads, TCRdb called clonotypes with MiXCR, one entry per CDR3 protein. The sample records 55,000 to 80,000 distinct CDR3 sequences, approximately 13% being singletons. The CDR3 sequence is 14 residues long. V lost 5 bases, J lost 6 bases, and 10 bases stayed unmatched. Germline V CDR1 and CDR2: DFQATT, SNEGSKA (reference sequence). Time point described: longitudinal time-point 1 (baseline). 2 million unsorted PBMCs were stored in RNAlater at -80 °C before RNA extraction.

What was sequenced was PBMCs. The sequence was obtained from a female donor with HTLV-1-associated myelopathy (HAM/TSP). The V call is TRBV20-1, the J call TRBJ2-7; 10 bases match TRBD1. DNA of the CDR3: TGCAGTGCTGTACCCGGGACAGGGGCTGGCGAGCAGTACTTC. As protein: CSAVPGTGAGEQYF.